This passage covers 11 T cell receptor beta chains from one sample sequenced in a study of blood T cell repertoires in COVID-19. Clones were read by immunoSEQ multiplex PCR, and TCRdb kept only the in-frame ones, dropping some. The sample comprises some 69,000 clones, 75% to 80% of which are singletons, and approximately 50% rests with the top ten. The sequenced sample consisted of peripheral blood. These TCRs come from a human donor in a cohort sampled during active COVID-19.

The CDR3 DNA follows: TGCAGCGTTGAACAGTTCCAGGGCTACACCTTC. Residues: CSVEQFQGYTF. J is TRBJ1-2 and V is TRBV29-1; no reliable D call. The CDR3 has 11 amino acids. Germline CDR1 is SQVTM and CDR2 is ANQGSEA. V lost 2 bases to trimming and J lost 8 bases, with 9 bases between them. The whole variable domain, remainder taken from reference TRBV29-1 and TRBJ1-2, is SAVISQKPSRDICQRGTSLTIQCQVDSQVTMMFWYRQQPGQSLTLIATANQGSEATYESGFVIDKFPISRPNLTFSTLTVSNMSPEDSSIYLCSVEQFQGYTFGSGTRLTVV.

The chain couples TRBV6-5 to TRBJ2-1; 8 bases align to TRBD2. CDR3 size: 15 residues. The ends lost 7 bases at V and 4 bases at J; junction bases unmatched: 9. From germline, CDR1 is MNHEY and CDR2 SVGAGI. CDR3 in amino acids: CASILAGGGYNEQFF. The CDR3 DNA sequence: TGTGCCAGCATTCTAGCCGGGGGGGGATACAATGAGCAGTTCTTC.

V and J are TRBV28 and TRBJ2-7, with 10 nucleotides matching TRBD1. This CDR3 is 16 amino acids long. Germline V gene lookup returns CDR1 MDHEN and CDR2 SYDVKM. V shed 5 bases and J 3 bases; nucleotides not matched to a gene: 10. Here the CDR3 DNA reads TGTGCCAGCAGTACTATGGACAGGGGGACAGTCTACGAGCAGTACTTC. It is translated as CASSTMDRGTVYEQYF.

This chain links TRBV11-3 with TRBJ2-5; TRBD1 matches at 7 bases. Germline V gene data show CDR1 as SGHNT and CDR2 as YENEEA. The CDR3 runs to 15 residues. The J segment lost 4 bases and the V segment lost 0 bases, leaving 5 bases of the junction unmatched. For the CDR3, the DNA is TGTGCCAGCAGCTTAGATGGGGGACAGCTAGAGACCCAGTACTTC. This translates into CASSLDGGQLETQYF.

The gene calls are TRBV6-5 and TRBJ1-3; TRBD1 matches 9 bases. CDR3 size: 14 residues. The germline CDR1 and CDR2 sequences are MNHEY and SVGAGI. The trim removed 6 bases at V and 7 bases at J, leaving 7 bases unmatched. CDR3 in amino acids: CASRSDRGVNTIYF. The CDR3 DNA reads TGTGCCAGCAGATCCGACAGGGGGGTCAACACCATATATTTT.

V gene TRBV28 combines with J gene TRBJ2-7, with D perhaps TRBD2 (7 bases). Germline values: CDR1 MDHEN, CDR2 SYDVKM. Trimming pared 5 bases from V and 5 bases from J, leaving 16 bases between. The CDR3 is 14 amino acids. The CDR3 region is CASSRGGTLDEQYF. The DNA of the CDR3 is TGTGCCAGCAGTAGGGGGGGGACCCTCGACGAGCAGTACTTC.

This sequence joins TRBV25-1 and TRBJ1-6; possible D gene TRBD1, 6 bases. Looked up from germline, CDR1 is MGHDK and CDR2 is SYGVNS. V was shortened by 8 bases and J by 9 bases, with 20 bases between the two germline ends. The CDR3 length is 15 residues. The CDR3 DNA follows: TGTGCCAGCCAAGGGCGGGGGGCAGATAGTTCACCCCTCCACTTT. It is translated as CASQGRGADSSPLHF.

The V gene is TRBV28, the J gene TRBJ2-7; 7 nucleotides match TRBD2. The CDR3 runs to 13 residues. From germline, CDR1 is MDHEN and CDR2 SYDVKM. The ends lost 6 bases at V and 3 bases at J; junction bases unmatched: 5. CDR3 sequence (DNA): TGTGCCAGCAGCCGCGGGGGAAACTACGAGCAGTACTTC. This gives the protein CASSRGGNYEQYF.

This sequence joins TRBV24-1 and TRBJ2-3; 13 bases are a match to TRBD2. J lost 1 base, V lost 4 bases, and 10 bases had no gene match. The CDR3 loop spans 19 amino acids. Germline lookup yields CDR1 KGHDR and CDR2 SFDVKD. CDR3 coding DNA: TGTGCCACCAGTGAGCCGGGACTAGCGGGGAGCCTCCGCACAGATACGCAGTATTTT. This translates into CATSEPGLAGSLRTDTQYF.

V is TRBV30 and J is TRBJ1-6; possible D gene TRBD1, 6 bases. The CDR3 is 15 amino acids. Germline CDR1 GTSNPN, CDR2 SVGIG (reference sequence). V lost 5 bases and J lost 9, with 20 bases in between. CDR3: CAWDLGAHGSSPLHF. The CDR3 DNA reads TGTGCCTGGGACCTGGGGGCGCATGGCTCTTCACCCCTCCACTTT.

J is TRBJ2-5 and V is TRBV6-5, with 8 nucleotides matching TRBD2. CDR3 size: 13 residues. Germline V lookup: CDR1 MNHEY, CDR2 SVGAGI. V trimming: 7 bases; J trimming: 6 bases; junction bases outside the gene matches: 7. The CDR3 DNA sequence: TGTGCCAGCACCACGGGAGGGGGGAAGACCCAGTACTTC. Amino acid sequence: CASTTGGGKTQYF.